The present TCR beta chain was sequenced within a study of vaccination and CD4 T cells after COVID-19. Study as a whole: Overlapping peptides of the spike proteins of SARS-CoV-2, HCoV-NL63, HCoV-OC43 and HCoV-229E were used for cell stimulation. Overall study findings and caveats: Convalescent patients saw a median 86.3% of their reactive clones show up only after vaccination.

The treatment denotes: approximately 9-day PBMC culture with coronavirus spike peptide pools or control peptides (ViraFEST assay). According to the study, CD4+ T cells from the unexposed donor were gathered ahead of the COVID-19 pandemic (2011-2018). Germline assignment: CDR1 MNHEY and CDR2 SMNVEV (reference sequence). The ends were cut back, 2 bases at V and 6 bases at J, with 10 bases in the middle. This CDR3 is 13 amino acids long. This clonotype has only a few counts. Its target is unknown. At the Johns Hopkins FTIC core, DNA taken from cultured CD4+ T cells was sequenced by way of the Oncomine TCR Beta short-read assay. TCRdb reprocessed the PCR reads via MiXCR and lists one record per CDR3 protein. Of about 9,600 distinct CDR3 sequences listed, around 50% are singletons.

Sequencing was performed on CD4+ T cells from blood, cultured in vitro. This sequence originates from a human donor in good health. The J gene is TRBJ1-1, the V gene TRBV27; D is unclear. In DNA, the CDR3 is TGTGCCAGCAGTTTAAGGGCAGTCTCTGAAGCTTTCTTT. Translated, it gives CASSLRAVSEAFF.